Shown below are 21 T cell receptor beta chains from a single sample sequenced in a study of regulatory T cells in long-lasting Graves disease (dated by TCRdb to about 2021). The sample's time point label, in plain terms: newly diagnosed GD, antithyroid drugs for less than 3 months. For both TCR sequencing and RNA sequencing, RNA was extracted from PBMCs using TRIzol. Library generation was performed with multiplex PCR. TCRdb names Illumina HiSeq 4000 as the instrument used. To build TCR beta libraries, CDR3 regions were amplified by Arm-PCR using iRepertoire HTBI primers. In-frame beta chains were kept once TCRdb had trimmed the public reads at Q25 with fastp and called clones with MiXCR. Each record represents a unique CDR3 protein, reported with the most common genes and DNA among its rows. The sample yields some 250,000 distinct CDR3 sequences; 20% to 25% were counted once. Around 13% of the sample is in the top ten clones.

This specimen was peripheral blood mononuclear cells (PBMCs), taken at new diagnosis, from a patient treated with antithyroid drugs. These receptors all come from a female donor with Graves disease.

The table lists this clonotype with a few counts. The V and J genes are TRBV4-1 and TRBJ1-5; no definite D call. The CDR3 extends over 15 amino acids. The V gene lost 0 bases and the J gene lost 5 bases, with 11 bases spanning the gap. Germline assignment: CDR1 MGHRA and CDR2 YSYEKL. The DNA of the CDR3 is TGCGCCAGCAGCCAAGAAGTTGGACGTTATCAGCCCCAGCATTTT. Its protein product is CASSQEVGRYQPQHF.

This clonotype was seen at least ten times. V and J are TRBV6-1 and TRBJ2-1; TRBD1 matches 11 bases. The J segment lost 8 bases and the V segment lost 7 bases, leaving 7 bases of the junction unmatched. The CDR3 totals 14 residues. CDR1 is MNHNS and CDR2 is SASEGT in the germline V gene. Here the CDR3 reads CASTGTGGLYEQFF. CDR3 DNA sequence: TGTGCCAGCACCGGGACAGGGGGGCTCTATGAGCAGTTCTTC.

This clonotype was seen many times. V is TRBV4-2 and J is TRBJ1-2; a weak D match, TRBD1 (6 bases). Per germline, CDR1 LGHNA and CDR2 YNFKEQ. There are 16 residues in the CDR3. Trimming left V 0 bases short and J 5 bases short, with 16 bases between. CDR3 coding DNA: TGTGCCAGCAGCCAAGATGCAGGGGCCGCCCTATATGGCTACACCTTC. Encoded protein: CASSQDAGAALYGYTF.

This clonotype was seen many times. The V gene is TRBV20-1, the J gene TRBJ1-6, with TRBD1 matching over 8 bases. The germline gives CDR1 DFQATT, CDR2 SNEGSKA (reference sequence). The trim removed 5 bases at V and 9 bases at J, leaving 9 bases unmatched. The CDR3 runs to 14 residues. The CDR3 nucleotides are TGCAGTGCTTTCCAGGGGGCAAGAGGTTCACCCCTCCACTTT. This translates into CSAFQGARGSPLHF.

This clonotype was found many times. The V call is TRBV11-2, the J call TRBJ2-5; D not resolved. Trimming pared 6 bases from V and 2 bases from J, leaving 4 bases between. The length of the CDR3 is 11 residues. Germline assignment: CDR1 SGHAT and CDR2 FQNNGV. The CDR3 region has the DNA TGTGCCAGCAGTGAACAAGAGACCCAGTACTTC. Protein sequence: CASSEQETQYF.

This clonotype has a count of ten or more. V usage is TRBV20-1 and J usage is TRBJ2-7, with a possible D match to TRBD2 (5 bases). With 5 bases removed from V and 1 base from J, the gap between germline ends came to 18 bases. Germline V gene lookup returns CDR1 DFQATT and CDR2 SNEGSKA (reference sequence). This CDR3 is built from 15 residues. The CDR3 sequence is CSALTHTGGSYEQYF. Here the CDR3 DNA reads TGCAGTGCTCTGACCCACACGGGCGGGTCCTACGAGCAGTACTTC.

The J gene is TRBJ2-1, the V gene TRBV20-1, with 13 bases matching TRBD2. After removal of 5 bases from V and 0 bases from J, the junction contained 4 bases not matched to a gene. Germline lookup yields CDR1 DFQATT and CDR2 SNEGSKA (reference sequence). CDR3 length: 16 amino acids. The CDR3 is CSAETSGGPSYNEQFF. CDR3 DNA: TGCAGTGCTGAGACTAGCGGGGGGCCCTCCTACAATGAGCAGTTCTTC.

This clonotype was seen repeatedly, ten times or more. The rearrangement uses TRBV20-1 and TRBJ2-1, with 10 nucleotides matching TRBD2. J lost 9 bases, V lost 5 bases, and 10 bases had no gene match. In germline, CDR1 is DFQATT, CDR2 SNEGSKA (reference sequence). The CDR3 contains 14 residues. The CDR3 nucleotides read TGCAGTGCTTGCCCCGGGACTAGCGTTCCTGAGCAGTTCTTC. This sequence encodes CSACPGTSVPEQFF.

The V call is TRBV2, the J call TRBJ2-3; D ambiguous. This CDR3 has 14 amino acids. Trimming took 6 bases from V and 4 from J, leaving 14 bases between them. The germline gives CDR1 SNHLY, CDR2 FYNNEI. CDR3 residues: CASSRRDTADTQYF. The CDR3 bases are TGTGCCAGCAGCCGCCGAGACACCGCAGATACGCAGTATTTT. The whole variable domain, remainder taken from reference TRBV2 and TRBJ2-3, is EPEVTQTPSHQVTQMGQEVILRCVPISNHLYFYWYRQILGQKVEFLVSFYNNEISEKSEIFDDQFSVERPDGSNFTLKIRSTKLEDSAMYFCASSRRDTADTQYFGPGTRLTVL.

This clonotype was counted at least ten times. DNA for the CDR3: TGTGCCACCAGTGACCGGACTAGCGGGAGCGCTAGCACAGATACGCAGTATTTT. This translates into CATSDRTSGSASTDTQYF. The rearrangement uses TRBV24-1 and TRBJ2-3, with TRBD2 matching over 13 bases. The germline V gene encodes CDR1 KGHDR and CDR2 SFDVKD. J lost 0 bases, V lost 4 bases, and 6 bases had no gene match. This CDR3 spans 18 amino acids.

As regards this clonotype: This may come from a read error, since a much larger clone is one base off. J is TRBJ1-2 and V is TRBV7-2, with a weak D call TRBD1 (6 bases). The CDR3 totals 15 residues. CDR1 and CDR2 from the germline V gene are SGHTA and FQGNSA. The V gene lost 5 bases and the J gene lost 4 bases, with 17 bases spanning the gap. The CDR3 region is CASSPTRDTGYGYTF. The CDR3, as DNA: TGTGCCAGCAGCCCCACCCGGGACACAGGCTATGGCTACACCTTC. Complete variable domain (other parts from reference TRBV7-2 and TRBJ1-2): GAGVSQSPSNKVTEKGKDVELRCDPISGHTALYWYRQSLGQGLEFLIYFQGNSAPDKSGLPSDRFSAERTGGSVSTLTIQRTQQEDSAVYLCASSPTRDTGYGYTFGSGTRLTVV.

This clonotype was found many times. This chain links TRBV15 with TRBJ2-7; D may be TRBD1 (6 bases). CDR3 length equals 13 residues. Trimming took 3 bases from V and 4 from J, leaving 10 bases between them. CDR1 is LNHNV and CDR2 is YYDKDF in the germline V gene (reference sequence). In nucleotides, the CDR3 is TGTGCCACCAGCAGTGACAGGCTATACGAGCAGTACTTC. Amino acids: CATSSDRLYEQYF.

This clonotype occurred many times. The gene calls are TRBV14 and TRBJ2-7; 11 nucleotides line up with TRBD2. Germline CDR1 reads SGHDN; CDR2 reads FVKESK. J lost 7 bases, V lost 0 bases, and 8 bases had no gene match. There are 16 residues in the CDR3. The DNA for the CDR3 is TGTGCCAGCAGCCAAGACAGACTAGCGGGACTCCAGGAGCAGTACTTC. Amino acid sequence: CASSQDRLAGLQEQYF.

This clonotype was picked up many times. J is TRBJ2-1 and V is TRBV28; D is tentatively TRBD1 or TRBD2 (5 bases each). Germline lookup yields CDR1 MDHEN and CDR2 SYDVKM. The CDR3 is made up of 12 amino acids. Between the trimmed V and J ends, which lost 2 bases and 8 bases, there was a span of 7 bases. This chain's CDR3 is CASSLMGDEQFF. The CDR3 bases are TGTGCCAGCAGTTTAATGGGGGATGAGCAGTTCTTC.

J is TRBJ1-3 and V is TRBV20-1; possibly TRBD1 for D (5 bases). Germline assignment: CDR1 DFQATT and CDR2 SNEGSKA (reference sequence). Trimming removed 1 base from V and 6 bases from J, with 13 bases in between. The CDR3 has 14 amino acids. CDR3 loop: CSARGTIQENTIYF. In nucleotides, the CDR3 is TGCAGTGCTAGAGGGACAATTCAGGAAAACACCATATATTTT.

This clonotype was detected many times. The V gene is TRBV11-2, the J gene TRBJ1-4; 8 positions match TRBD1. The ends lost 5 bases at V and 3 bases at J; junction bases unmatched: 14. There are 18 residues in the CDR3. CDR1 and CDR2 from the germline V gene are SGHAT and FQNNGV. The CDR3 region is CASSRRWAGGIPNEKLFF. The DNA of the CDR3 is TGTGCCAGCAGCCGAAGGTGGGCAGGGGGCATCCCTAATGAAAAACTGTTTTTT. Drawing the rest from reference TRBV11-2 and TRBJ1-4, the complete variable domain is EAGVAQSPRYKIIEKRQSVAFWCNPISGHATLYWYQQILGQGPKLLIQFQNNGVVDDSQLPKDRFSAERLKGVDSTLKIQPAKLEDSAVYLCASSRRWAGGIPNEKLFFGSGTQLSVL.

This clonotype appeared many times. The chain employs TRBV6-1 and TRBJ1-2; D is ambiguous. The CDR3 length is 11 residues. The ends were cut back, 8 bases at V and 8 bases at J, with 12 bases in the middle. CDR1 and CDR2 (germline): MNHNS, SASEGT. The CDR3 loop is CASFQVLGYTF. The CDR3 DNA follows: TGTGCCAGCTTCCAGGTCTTGGGCTACACCTTC.

This clonotype was detected ten times or more. This sequence joins TRBV6-1 and TRBJ1-1; D is ambiguous. Trimming took off 5 bases at V and 5 bases at J, with 15 bases between the two ends. The CDR3 loop spans 14 amino acids. Germline assignment: CDR1 MNHNS and CDR2 SASEGT. The CDR3 loop is CASSILPGGTEAFF. DNA for the CDR3: TGTGCCAGCAGTATCCTCCCAGGTGGGACTGAAGCTTTCTTT.

The chain combines TRBV28 with TRBJ1-5, with 9 bases lining up with TRBD1. Per the germline V gene, CDR1 is MDHEN and CDR2 is SYDVKM. The CDR3 spans 15 residues. With V trimmed by 7 bases and J by 4 bases, 8 bases remained unmatched. CDR3 sequence reads: CASTDRQGENQPQHF. Written as DNA, the CDR3 is TGTGCCAGCACCGACCGACAGGGGGAGAATCAGCCCCAGCATTTT.

This clonotype was observed at least ten times. The CDR3 DNA reads as TGTGCCAGCAGCTTATTTGAGGGGAGCACAGATACGCAGTATTTT. Translated, it gives CASSLFEGSTDTQYF. The rearrangement joins TRBV7-8 to TRBJ2-3, with D perhaps TRBD1 or TRBD2 (5 bases each). With 2 bases removed from V and 0 bases from J, the gap between germline ends came to 9 bases. The V gene's germline CDR1 is SGHVS and CDR2 FQNEAQ. The CDR3 length is 15 residues.

This clonotype was counted between two and nine times. The CDR3: CAWSSDRLIPYGYTF. In DNA form, the CDR3 reads TGTGCCTGGAGCTCGGACAGGCTAATACCCTATGGCTACACCTTC. The genes are TRBV30 and TRBJ1-2; the match to TRBD1 covers 7 bases. The trim removed 3 bases at V and 4 bases at J, leaving 11 bases unmatched. The CDR3 runs 15 residues. Germline loops: CDR1 GTSNPN, CDR2 SVGIG (reference sequence).